This T cell receptor (beta chain) is from a study of shared clonotypes between healthy human individuals. Study details: CD4 naive cells filled three plates per donor, CD4 memory three, CD8 naive two and CD8 memory one. Overall study results and limits: A generally larger estimated richness was seen in naive subsets than in memory subsets.

Trimming cost V 3 bases and J 2 bases; bases outside gene matches: 5. The CDR3 has 15 amino acids. Germline values: CDR1 KGHSH, CDR2 LQKENI. About 30,000 T cell genomes, or approximately 190 ng DNA, went into the sorted-subset replicate PCRs. Sequenced by immunoSEQ multiplex PCR; TCRdb stores in-frame clones only, minus some. The sample lists more than 2,000,000 clones; just over 90% were seen once. As concerns this clone: Its antigen remains unknown.

The split of CD4+ cells yielded CD45RA+ naive and CD45RA-negative memory subsets. This rearrangement joins TRBV18 to TRBJ2-7, with 9 bases lining up with TRBD2. This receptor was identified in a man between 18 and 29 years old in good health. The sample taken for sequencing was naive CD4+ T cells sorted from blood. Subset described: CD45RA+ positively selected. The DNA of the CDR3 is TGTGCCAGCTCACCGGCTAGCGGGGATACCTACGAGCAGTACTTC. It codes for CASSPASGDTYEQYF.